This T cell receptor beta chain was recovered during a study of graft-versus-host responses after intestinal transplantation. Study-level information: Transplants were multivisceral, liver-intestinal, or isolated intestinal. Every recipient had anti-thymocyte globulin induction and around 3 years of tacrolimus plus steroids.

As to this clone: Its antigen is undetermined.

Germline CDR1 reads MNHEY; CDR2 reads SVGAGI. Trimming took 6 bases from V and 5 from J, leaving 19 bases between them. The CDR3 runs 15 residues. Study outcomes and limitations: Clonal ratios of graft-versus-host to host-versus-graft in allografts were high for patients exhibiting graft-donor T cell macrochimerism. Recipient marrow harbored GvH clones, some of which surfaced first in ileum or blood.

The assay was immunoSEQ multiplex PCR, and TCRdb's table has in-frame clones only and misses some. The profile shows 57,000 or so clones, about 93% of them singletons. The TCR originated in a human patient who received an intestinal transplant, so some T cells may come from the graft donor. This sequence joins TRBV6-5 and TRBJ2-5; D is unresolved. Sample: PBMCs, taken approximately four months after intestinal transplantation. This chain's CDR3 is CASSQQPDFGETQYF. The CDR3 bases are TGTGCCAGCAGCCAACAACCTGATTTTGGGGAGACCCAGTACTTC.